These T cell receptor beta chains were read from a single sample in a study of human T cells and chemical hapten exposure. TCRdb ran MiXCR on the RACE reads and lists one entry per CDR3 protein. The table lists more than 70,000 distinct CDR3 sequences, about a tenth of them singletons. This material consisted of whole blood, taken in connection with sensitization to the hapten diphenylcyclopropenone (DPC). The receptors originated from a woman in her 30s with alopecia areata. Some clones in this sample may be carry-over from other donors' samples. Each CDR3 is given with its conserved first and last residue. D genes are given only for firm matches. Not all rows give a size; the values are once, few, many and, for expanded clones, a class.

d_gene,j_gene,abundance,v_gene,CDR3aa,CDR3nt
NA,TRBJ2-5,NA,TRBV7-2,CASSQRVQGQETQYF,TGTGCCAGCAGCCAAAGGGTACAGGGTCAAGAGACCCAGTACTTC
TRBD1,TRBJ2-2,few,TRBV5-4,CASGSGTGYTGELFF,TGTGCCAGCGGATCCGGGACAGGGTACACCGGGGAGCTGTTTTTT
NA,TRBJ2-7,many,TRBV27,CASMARFHYEQYF,TGTGCCAGCATGGCCAGATTTCACTACGAGCAGTACTTC
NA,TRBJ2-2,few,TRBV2,CASSLEGTTGELFF,TGTGCCAGCAGCCTCGAGGGGACTACCGGGGAGCTGTTTTTT
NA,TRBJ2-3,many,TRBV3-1,CASSQVGAGSRDTQYF,TGTGCCAGCAGCCAAGTTGGGGCGGGCAGCAGGGATACGCAGTATTTT
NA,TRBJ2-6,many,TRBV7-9,CASSFSASGANVLTF,TGTGCCAGCAGCTTTTCTGCTTCTGGGGCCAACGTCCTGACTTTC
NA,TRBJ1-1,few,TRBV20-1,CSAKMNTEAFF,TGCAGTGCTAAGATGAACACTGAAGCTTTCTTT
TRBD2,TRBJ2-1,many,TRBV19,CASSRTSGSMDEQFF,TGTGCCAGTAGTAGGACTAGCGGGAGTATGGATGAGCAGTTCTTC
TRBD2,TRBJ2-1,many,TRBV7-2,CASSSSGLAGRDEQFF,TGTGCCAGCAGCTCTTCGGGGCTAGCGGGAAGGGATGAGCAGTTCTTC
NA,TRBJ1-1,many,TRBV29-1,CSVEGRLYTEAFF,TGCAGCGTTGAGGGCAGGTTGTACACTGAAGCTTTCTTT
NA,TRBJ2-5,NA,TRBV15,CATSRSIQETQYF,TGTGCCACCAGCAGATCAATCCAAGAGACCCAGTACTTC
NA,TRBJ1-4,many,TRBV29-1,CSVRRSGNNEKLFF,TGCAGCGTTAGGCGGTCAGGAAATAATGAAAAACTGTTTTTT
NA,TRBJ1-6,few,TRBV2,CASSEGGNNSPLHF,TGTGCCAGCAGTGAGGGGGGAAATAATTCACCCCTCCACTTT